This T cell receptor beta chain derives from a study of blood T cell repertoires in COVID-19. Trimming shortened V by 4 bases and J by 2 bases, and 15 bases separated the two germline ends. This CDR3 has 15 amino acids. Germline V gene sequence: CDR1 SGHRS, CDR2 YFSETQ. Assay used: immunoSEQ multiplex PCR; TCRdb lists only in-frame clones, some missing. This table holds roughly 320,000 clones, 75% to 85% found once. This TCR derives from a human donor in a cohort sampled during active COVID-19. The chain joins TRBV5-1 to TRBJ1-1, with D possibly matching TRBD1 (6 bases). The sequenced sample was peripheral blood. CDR3 sequence: CASSLGQRFNTEAFF. The DNA for the CDR3 is TGCGCCAGCAGCCTAGGACAGAGATTTAACACTGAAGCTTTCTTT.